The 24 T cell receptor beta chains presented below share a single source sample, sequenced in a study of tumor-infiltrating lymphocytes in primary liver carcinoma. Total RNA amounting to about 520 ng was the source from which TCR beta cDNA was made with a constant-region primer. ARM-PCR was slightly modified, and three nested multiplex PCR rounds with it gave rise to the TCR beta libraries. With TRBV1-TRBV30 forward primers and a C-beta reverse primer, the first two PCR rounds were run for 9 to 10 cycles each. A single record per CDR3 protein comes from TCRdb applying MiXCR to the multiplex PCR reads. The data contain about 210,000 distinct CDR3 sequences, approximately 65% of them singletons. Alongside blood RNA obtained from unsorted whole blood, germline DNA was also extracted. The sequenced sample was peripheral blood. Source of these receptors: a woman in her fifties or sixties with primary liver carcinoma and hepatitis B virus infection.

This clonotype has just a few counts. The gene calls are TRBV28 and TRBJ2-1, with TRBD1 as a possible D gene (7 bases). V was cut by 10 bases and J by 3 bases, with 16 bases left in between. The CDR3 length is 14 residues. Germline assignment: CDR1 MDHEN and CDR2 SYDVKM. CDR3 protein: CATYGGDSYNEQFF. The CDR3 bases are TGTGCCACGTATGGCGGGGACAGCTACAATGAGCAGTTCTTC.

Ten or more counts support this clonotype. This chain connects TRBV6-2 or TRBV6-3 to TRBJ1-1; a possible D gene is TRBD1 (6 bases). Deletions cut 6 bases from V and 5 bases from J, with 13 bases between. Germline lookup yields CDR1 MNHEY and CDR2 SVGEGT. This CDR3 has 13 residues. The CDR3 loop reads CASRRTGYTEAFF. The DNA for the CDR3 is TGTGCCAGCAGAAGAACAGGGTATACTGAAGCTTTCTTT.

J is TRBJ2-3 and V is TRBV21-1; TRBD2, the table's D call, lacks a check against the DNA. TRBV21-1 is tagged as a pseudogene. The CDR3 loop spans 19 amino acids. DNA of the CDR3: TGTGCCAGCAACCAGAGAGGGGGAGGACCCACATCGAGCACAGATACGCAGTATTTT. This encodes CASNQRGGGPTSSTDTQYF.

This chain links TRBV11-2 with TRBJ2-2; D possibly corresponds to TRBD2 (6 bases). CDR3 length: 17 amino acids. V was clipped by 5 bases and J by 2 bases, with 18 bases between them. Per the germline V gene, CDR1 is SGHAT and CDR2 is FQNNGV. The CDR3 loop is CASSLMRLVVNTGELFF. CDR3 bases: TGTGCCAGCAGCCTAATGAGACTAGTGGTCAACACCGGGGAGCTGTTTTTT.

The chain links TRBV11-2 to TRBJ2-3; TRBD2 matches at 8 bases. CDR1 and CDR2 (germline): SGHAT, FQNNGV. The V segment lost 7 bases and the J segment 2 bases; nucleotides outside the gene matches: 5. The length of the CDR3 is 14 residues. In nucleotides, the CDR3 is TGTGCCAGCAACTTTAGCGGGACCACAGATACGCAGTATTTT. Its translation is CASNFSGTTDTQYF.

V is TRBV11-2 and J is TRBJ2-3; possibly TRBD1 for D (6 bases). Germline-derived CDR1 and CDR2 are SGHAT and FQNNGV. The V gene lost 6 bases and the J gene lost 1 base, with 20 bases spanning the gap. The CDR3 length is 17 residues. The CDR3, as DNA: TGTGCCAGCAGTCAGGGGAAGTTTCAGACGGGCACAGATACGCAGTATTTT. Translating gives CASSQGKFQTGTDTQYF.

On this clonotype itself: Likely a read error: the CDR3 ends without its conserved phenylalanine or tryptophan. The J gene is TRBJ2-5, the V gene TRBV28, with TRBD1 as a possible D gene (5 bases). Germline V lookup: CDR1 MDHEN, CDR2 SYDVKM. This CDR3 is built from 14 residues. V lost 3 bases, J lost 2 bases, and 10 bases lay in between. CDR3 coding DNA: TGTGCCAGCAGTTTGGTGGGGCGGCAAGAGACCCAGTACTCC. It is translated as CASSLVGRQETQYS.

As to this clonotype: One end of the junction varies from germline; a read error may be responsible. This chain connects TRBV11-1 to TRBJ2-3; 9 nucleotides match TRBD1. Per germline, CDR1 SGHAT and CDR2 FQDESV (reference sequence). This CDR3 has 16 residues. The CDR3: CVSNPKQGAVTDTQYF. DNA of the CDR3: TGTGTCAGCAACCCCAAACAGGGGGCGGTAACAGATACGCAGTATTTT.

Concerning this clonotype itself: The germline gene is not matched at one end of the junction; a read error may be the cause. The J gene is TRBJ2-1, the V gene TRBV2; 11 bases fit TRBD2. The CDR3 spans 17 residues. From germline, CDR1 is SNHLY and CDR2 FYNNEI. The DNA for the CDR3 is TGTGCCAGCAGTCCGCCTCGGGGACTAGCGGATTACAATGACCAGTTCTTC. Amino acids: CASSPPRGLADYNDQFF. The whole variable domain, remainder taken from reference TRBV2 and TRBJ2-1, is EPEVTQTPSHQVTQMGQEVILRCVPISNHLYFYWYRQILGQKVEFLVSFYNNEISEKSEIFDDQFSVERPDGSNFTLKIRSTKLEDSAMYFCASSPPRGLADYNDQFFGPGTRLTVL.

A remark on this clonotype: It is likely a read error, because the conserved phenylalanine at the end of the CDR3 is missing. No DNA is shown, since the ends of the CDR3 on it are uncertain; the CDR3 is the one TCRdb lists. The CDR3 loop is CASSPDGYTEVFY. V and J are TRBV7-9 and TRBJ1-1. The CDR3 length equals 13 residues, ends included. Germline-derived CDR1 and CDR2 are SEHNR and FQNEAQ (reference sequence).

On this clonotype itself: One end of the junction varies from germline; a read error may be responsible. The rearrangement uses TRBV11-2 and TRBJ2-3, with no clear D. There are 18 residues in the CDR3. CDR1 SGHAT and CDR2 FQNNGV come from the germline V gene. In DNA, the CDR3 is TGTGCCAGTAGCTTAAGGCCCGTGACGGGCAGTGGCACAGATACGCAGTATTTT. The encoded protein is CASSLRPVTGSGTDTQYF.

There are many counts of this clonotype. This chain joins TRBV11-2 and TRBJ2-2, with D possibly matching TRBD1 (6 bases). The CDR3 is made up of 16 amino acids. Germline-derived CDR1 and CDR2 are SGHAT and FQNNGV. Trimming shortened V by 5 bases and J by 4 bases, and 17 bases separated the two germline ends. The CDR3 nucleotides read TGTGCCAGCAGCCAGGAACTTCCAGGGGCCACCGGGGAGCTGTTTTTT. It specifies CASSQELPGATGELFF.

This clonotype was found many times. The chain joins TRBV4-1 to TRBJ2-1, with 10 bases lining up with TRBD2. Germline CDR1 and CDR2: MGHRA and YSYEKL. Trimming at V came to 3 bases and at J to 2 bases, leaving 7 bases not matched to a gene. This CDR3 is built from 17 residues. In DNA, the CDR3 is TGCGCCAGCAGCCATACAGGACTAGCGGAAACCTACAATGAGCAGTTCTTC. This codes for CASSHTGLAETYNEQFF.

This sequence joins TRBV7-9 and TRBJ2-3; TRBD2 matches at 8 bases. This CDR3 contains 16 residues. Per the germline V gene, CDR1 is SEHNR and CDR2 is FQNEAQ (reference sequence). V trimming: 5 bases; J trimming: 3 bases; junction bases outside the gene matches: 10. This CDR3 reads CASSTILGGRTDTQYF. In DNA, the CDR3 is TGTGCCAGCAGCACCATACTAGGCGGGAGGACAGATACGCAGTATTTT.

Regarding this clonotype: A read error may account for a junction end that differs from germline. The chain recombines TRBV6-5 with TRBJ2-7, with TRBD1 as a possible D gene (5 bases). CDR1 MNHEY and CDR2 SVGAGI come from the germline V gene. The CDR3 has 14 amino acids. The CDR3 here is CASSSTAVSYKQYF. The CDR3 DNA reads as TGTGCCAGCAGTTCGACAGCCGTCTCCTACAAGCAGTACTTC.

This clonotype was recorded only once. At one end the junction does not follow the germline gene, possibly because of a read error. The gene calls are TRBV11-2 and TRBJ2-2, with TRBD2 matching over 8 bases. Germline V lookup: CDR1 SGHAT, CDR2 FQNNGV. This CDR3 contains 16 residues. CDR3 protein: CVSSPWTSRDTGELFF. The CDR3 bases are TGTGTCAGCAGCCCGTGGACTAGCCGTGACACCGGGGAGTTGTTTTTT.

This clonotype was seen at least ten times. CDR3 sequence (DNA): TGTGCCAGCAATAACCGGGACAGCCCTGACGAGCAGTACTTC. It translates to CASNNRDSPDEQYF. J is TRBJ2-7 and V is TRBV6-6; TRBD1 aligns across 7 bases. V trimming: 7 bases; J trimming: 5 bases; junction bases outside the gene matches: 11. This CDR3 comprises 14 residues. Looked up from germline, CDR1 is MNHNY and CDR2 is SVGAGI (reference sequence).

The CDR3 nucleotides are TGTGCCAGCAGCCAACGGTGGGCGGGAGGCGCAGATACGCAGTATTTT. Protein: CASSQRWAGGADTQYF. V usage is TRBV5-8 and J usage is TRBJ2-3; 8 bases are shared with TRBD2. The CDR3 sequence is 16 residues long. CDR1 is SGHTS, CDR2 YDEGEE, per germline. Unmatched junction bases numbered 11, after V lost 4 bases and J lost 4 bases.

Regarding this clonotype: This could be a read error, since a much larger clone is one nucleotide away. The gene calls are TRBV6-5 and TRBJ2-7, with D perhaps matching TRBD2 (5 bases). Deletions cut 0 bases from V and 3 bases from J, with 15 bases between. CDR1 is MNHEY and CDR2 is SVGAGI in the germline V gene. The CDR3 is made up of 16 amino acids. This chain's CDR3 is CASSYSSARGSYEQYF. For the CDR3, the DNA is TGTGCCAGCAGTTACTCGAGTGCTAGAGGGAGCTACGAGCAGTACTTC.

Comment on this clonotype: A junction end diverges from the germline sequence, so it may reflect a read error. CDR3 region: CASCYRQGGTGELFF. CDR3 nucleotide sequence: TGTGCCAGCTGTTACAGACAGGGCGGGACCGGGGAGCTGTTTTTT. V gene TRBV6-6 combines with J gene TRBJ2-2; 7 bases are a match to TRBD1. The CDR3 loop spans 15 amino acids. Germline CDR1 reads MNHNY; CDR2 reads SVGAGI (reference sequence).

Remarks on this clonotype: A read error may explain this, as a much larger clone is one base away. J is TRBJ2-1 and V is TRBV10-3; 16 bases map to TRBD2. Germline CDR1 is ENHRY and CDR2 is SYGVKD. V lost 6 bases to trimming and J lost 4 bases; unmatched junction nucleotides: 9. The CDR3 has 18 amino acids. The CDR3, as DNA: TGTGCCATCAGCGAGCCGGGACTAGCGGGAGGGTCATACAATGAGCAGTTCTTC. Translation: CAISEPGLAGGSYNEQFF.

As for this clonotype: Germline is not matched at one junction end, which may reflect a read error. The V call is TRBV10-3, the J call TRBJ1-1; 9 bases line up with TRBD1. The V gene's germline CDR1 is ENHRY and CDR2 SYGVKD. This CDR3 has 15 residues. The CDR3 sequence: CAISGTGRADTETFF. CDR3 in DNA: TGTGCCATATCCGGGACAGGGAGGGCGGACACTGAAACTTTCTTT.

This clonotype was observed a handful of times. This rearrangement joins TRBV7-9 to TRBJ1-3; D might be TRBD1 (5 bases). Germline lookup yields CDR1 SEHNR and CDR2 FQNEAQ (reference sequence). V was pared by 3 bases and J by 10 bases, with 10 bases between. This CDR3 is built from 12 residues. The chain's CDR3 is CASSLGRGTIYF. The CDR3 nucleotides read TGTGCCAGCAGCTTGGGAAGGGGTACCATATATTTT.

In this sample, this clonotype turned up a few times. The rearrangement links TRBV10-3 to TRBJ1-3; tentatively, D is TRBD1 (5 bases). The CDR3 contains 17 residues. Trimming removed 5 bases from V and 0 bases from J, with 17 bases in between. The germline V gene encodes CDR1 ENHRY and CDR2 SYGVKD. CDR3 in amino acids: CAISKLTGLHSGNTIYF. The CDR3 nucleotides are TGTGCCATCAGTAAACTGACGGGACTGCACTCTGGAAACACCATATATTTT.